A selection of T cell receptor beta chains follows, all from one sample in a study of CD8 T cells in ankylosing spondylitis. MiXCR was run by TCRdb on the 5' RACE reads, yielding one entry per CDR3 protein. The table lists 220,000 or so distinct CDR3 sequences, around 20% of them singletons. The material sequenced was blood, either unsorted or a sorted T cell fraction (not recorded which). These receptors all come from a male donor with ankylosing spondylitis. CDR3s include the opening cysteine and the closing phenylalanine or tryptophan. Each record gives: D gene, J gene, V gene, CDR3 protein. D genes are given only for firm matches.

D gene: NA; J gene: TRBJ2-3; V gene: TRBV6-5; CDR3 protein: CASSYSVGGQSSTDTQYF
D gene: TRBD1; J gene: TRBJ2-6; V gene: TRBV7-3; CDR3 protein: CASSLRIGTGEVESGANVLTF
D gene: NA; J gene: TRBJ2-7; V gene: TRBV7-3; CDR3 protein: CASSPMGGGSYEQYF
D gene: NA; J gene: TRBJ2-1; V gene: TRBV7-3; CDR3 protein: CASSPRNEYEQFF
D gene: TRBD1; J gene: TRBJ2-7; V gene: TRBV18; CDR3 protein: CASSGTGTYEQYF
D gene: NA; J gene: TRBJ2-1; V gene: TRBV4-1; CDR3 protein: CASSQVSGGSYNEQFF
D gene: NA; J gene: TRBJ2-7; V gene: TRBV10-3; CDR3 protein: CATGGPTYEQYF
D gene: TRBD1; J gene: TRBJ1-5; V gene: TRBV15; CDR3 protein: CATSSRQGALNQPQHF
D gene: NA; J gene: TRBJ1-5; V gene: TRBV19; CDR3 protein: CASSIGPMGQPQHF
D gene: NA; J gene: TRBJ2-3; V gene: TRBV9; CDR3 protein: CASSEQGDTQYF
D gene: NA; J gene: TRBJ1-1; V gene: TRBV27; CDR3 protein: CASSLIPMNTEAFF
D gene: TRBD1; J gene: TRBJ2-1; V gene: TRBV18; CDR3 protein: CASSKTGVDEQFF
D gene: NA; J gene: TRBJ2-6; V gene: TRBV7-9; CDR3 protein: CASSLENVGPGANVLTF